This T cell receptor (beta chain) was identified in a study of T-cell memory formation after mild COVID-19. TCRdb itself ran the 5' RACE reads through MiXCR, one entry per CDR3 protein. The sample lists under 650,000 distinct CDR3 sequences; about 20% were seen once. Germline assignment: CDR1 KGHDR and CDR2 SFDVKD. The CDR3 consists of 15 residues. V was trimmed by 0 bases and J by 10 bases, leaving 15 bases between them. The clonotype was recovered from an adult woman who had mild COVID-19 (a few samples of this study predate the infection). Cell type and time point are not known. The specimen was PBMCs or a T cell subset sorted from them (not recorded which). The chain couples TRBV24-1 to TRBJ2-1; perhaps TRBD1 as D (5 bases). The CDR3 loop is CATSDLRGLVGEQFF. The CDR3 nucleotides read TGTGCCACCAGTGATTTGAGGGGCCTCGTCGGCGAGCAGTTCTTC.